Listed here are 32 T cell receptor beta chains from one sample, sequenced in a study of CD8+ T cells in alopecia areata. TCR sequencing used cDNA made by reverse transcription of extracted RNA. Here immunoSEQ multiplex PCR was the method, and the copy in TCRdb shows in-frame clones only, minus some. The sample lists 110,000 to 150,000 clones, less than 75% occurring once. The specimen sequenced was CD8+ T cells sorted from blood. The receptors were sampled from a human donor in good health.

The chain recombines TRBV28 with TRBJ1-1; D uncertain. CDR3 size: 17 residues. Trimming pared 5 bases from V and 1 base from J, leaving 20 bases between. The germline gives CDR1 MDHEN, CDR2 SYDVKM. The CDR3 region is CASSTIRGGYRNTEAFF. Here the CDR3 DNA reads TGTGCCAGCAGTACAATCCGAGGCGGGTACAGGAACACTGAAGCTTTCTTT.

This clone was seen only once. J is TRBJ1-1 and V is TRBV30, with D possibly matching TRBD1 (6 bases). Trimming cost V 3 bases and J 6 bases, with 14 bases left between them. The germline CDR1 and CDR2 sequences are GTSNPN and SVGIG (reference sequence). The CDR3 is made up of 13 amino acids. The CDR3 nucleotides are TGTGCCTGGAGGGCAGGGGAAAGTGCTGAAGCTTTCTTT. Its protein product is CAWRAGESAEAFF.

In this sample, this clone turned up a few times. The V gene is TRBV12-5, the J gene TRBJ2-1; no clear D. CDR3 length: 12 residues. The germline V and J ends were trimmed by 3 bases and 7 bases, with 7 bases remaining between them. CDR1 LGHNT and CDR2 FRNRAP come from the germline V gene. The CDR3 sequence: CASGFSVNEQFF. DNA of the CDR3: TGTGCTAGTGGTTTCTCGGTTAATGAGCAGTTCTTC.

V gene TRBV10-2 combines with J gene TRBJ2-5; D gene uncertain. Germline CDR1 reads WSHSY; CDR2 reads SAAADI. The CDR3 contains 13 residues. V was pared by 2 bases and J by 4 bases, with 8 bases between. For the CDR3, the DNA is TGCGCCAGCAGTGAGGTTAGGTCAGAGACCCAGTACTTC. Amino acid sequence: CASSEVRSETQYF.

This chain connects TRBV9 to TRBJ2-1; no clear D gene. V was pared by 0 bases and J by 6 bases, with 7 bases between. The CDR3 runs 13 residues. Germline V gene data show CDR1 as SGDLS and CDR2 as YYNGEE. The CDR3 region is CASSVGLSNEQFF. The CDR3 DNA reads TGTGCCAGCAGCGTAGGACTGTCCAATGAGCAGTTCTTC.

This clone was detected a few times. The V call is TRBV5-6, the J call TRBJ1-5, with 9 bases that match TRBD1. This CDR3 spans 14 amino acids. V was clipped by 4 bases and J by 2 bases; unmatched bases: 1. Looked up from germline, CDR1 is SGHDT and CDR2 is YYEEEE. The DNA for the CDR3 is TGTGCCAGCAGCACAGGGGGCGGCAATCAGCCCCAGCATTTT. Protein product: CASSTGGGNQPQHF.

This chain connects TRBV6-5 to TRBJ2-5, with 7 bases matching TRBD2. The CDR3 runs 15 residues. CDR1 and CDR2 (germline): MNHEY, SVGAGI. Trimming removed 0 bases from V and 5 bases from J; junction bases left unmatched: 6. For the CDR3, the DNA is TGTGCCAGCAGTTACTCCGAGGGAGGGGTTGAGACCCAGTACTTC. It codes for CASSYSEGGVETQYF.

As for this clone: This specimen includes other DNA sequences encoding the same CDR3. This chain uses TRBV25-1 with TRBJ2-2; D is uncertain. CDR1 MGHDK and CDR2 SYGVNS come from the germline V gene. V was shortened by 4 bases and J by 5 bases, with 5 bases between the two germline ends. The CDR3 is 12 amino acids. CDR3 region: CASSAGTGELFF. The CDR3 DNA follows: TGTGCCAGCAGTGCTGGTACCGGGGAGCTGTTTTTT.

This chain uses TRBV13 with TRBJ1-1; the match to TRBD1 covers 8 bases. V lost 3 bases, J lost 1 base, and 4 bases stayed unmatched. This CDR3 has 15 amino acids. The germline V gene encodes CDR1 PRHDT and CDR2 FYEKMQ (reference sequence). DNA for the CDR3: TGTGCCAGCAGCTTCGGACAGGGCAGGAACACTGAAGCTTTCTTT. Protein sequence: CASSFGQGRNTEAFF.

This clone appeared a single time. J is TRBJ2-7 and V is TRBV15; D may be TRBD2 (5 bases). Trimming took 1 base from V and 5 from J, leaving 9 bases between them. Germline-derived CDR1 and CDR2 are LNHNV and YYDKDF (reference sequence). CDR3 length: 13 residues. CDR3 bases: TGTGCCACCAGCAGAGTTTGGGGAGACGAGCAGTACTTC. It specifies CATSRVWGDEQYF. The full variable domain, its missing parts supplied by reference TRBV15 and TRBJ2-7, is DAMVIQNPRYQVTQFGKPVTLSCSQTLNHNVMYWYQQKSSQAPKLLFHYYDKDFNNEADTPDNFQSRRPNTSFCFLDIRSPGLGDTAMYLCATSRVWGDEQYFGPGTRLTVT.

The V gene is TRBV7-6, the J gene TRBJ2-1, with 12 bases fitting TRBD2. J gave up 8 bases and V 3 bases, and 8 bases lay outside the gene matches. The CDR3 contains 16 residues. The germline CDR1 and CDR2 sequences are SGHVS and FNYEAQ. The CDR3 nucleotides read TGTGCCAGCAGCTTCCGGACTAGCGGGATTTTCGATGAGCAGTTCTTC. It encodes CASSFRTSGIFDEQFF.

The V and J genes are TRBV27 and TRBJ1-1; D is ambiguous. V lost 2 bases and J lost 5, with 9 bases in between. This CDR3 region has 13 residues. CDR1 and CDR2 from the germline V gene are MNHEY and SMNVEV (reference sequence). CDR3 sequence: CASSLGGWTEAFF. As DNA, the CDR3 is TGTGCCAGCAGTTTAGGTGGGTGGACTGAAGCTTTCTTT.

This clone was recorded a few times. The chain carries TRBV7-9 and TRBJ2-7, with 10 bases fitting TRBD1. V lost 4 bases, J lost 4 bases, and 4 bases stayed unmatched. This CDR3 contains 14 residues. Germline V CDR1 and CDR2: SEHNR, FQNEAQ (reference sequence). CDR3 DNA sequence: TGTGCCAGCAGCTCCCGGGACAGGGGATACGAGCAGTACTTC. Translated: CASSSRDRGYEQYF.

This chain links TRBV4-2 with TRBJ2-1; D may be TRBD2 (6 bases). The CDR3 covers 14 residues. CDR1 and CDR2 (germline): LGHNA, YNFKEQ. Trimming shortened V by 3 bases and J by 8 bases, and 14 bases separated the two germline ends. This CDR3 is CASSHGTPFDEQFF. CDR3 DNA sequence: TGTGCCAGCAGCCATGGGACTCCCTTCGATGAGCAGTTCTTC.

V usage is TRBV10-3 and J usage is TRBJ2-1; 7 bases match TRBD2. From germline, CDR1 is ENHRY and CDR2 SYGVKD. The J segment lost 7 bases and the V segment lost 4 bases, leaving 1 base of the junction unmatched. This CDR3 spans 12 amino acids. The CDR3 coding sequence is TGTGCCATCAGTGGGGGGGGAAATGAGCAGTTCTTC. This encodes CAISGGGNEQFF.

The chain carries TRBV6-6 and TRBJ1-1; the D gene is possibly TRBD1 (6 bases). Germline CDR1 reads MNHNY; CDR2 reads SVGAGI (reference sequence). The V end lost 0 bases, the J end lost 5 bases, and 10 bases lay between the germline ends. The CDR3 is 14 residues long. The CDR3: CASSYSARGTEAFF. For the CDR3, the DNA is TGTGCCAGCAGTTACTCCGCCAGGGGAACTGAAGCTTTCTTT.

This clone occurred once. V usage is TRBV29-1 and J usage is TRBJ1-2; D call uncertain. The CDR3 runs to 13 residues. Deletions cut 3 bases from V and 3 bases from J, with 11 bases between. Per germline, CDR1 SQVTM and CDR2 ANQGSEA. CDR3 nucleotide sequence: TGCAGCGTTGAGGCAGTTTTCGACTATGGCTACACCTTC. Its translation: CSVEAVFDYGYTF.

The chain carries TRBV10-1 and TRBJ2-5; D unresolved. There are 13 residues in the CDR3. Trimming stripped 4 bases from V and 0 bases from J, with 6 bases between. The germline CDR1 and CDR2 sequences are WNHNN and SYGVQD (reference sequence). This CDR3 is CASSVQYQETQYF. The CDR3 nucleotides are TGCGCCAGCAGTGTACAGTACCAAGAGACCCAGTACTTC.

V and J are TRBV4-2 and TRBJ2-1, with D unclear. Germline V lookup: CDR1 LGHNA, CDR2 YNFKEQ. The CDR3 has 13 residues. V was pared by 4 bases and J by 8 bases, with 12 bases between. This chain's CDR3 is CASSRTLRDEQFF. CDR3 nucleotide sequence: TGTGCCAGCAGCCGCACGCTTAGGGATGAGCAGTTCTTC.

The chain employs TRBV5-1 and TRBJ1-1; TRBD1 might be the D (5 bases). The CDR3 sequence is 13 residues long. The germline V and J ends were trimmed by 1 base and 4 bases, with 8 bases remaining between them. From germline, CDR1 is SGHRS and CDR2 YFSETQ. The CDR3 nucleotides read TGCGCCAGCAGCTTGAAGGGGAGCACTGAAGCTTTCTTT. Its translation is CASSLKGSTEAFF.

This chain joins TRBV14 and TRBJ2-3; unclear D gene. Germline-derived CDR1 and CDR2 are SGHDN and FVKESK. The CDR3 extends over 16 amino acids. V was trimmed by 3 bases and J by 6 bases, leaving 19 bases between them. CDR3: CASSHTVGNPSDTQYF. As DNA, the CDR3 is TGTGCCAGCAGCCATACGGTCGGCAACCCCTCCGATACGCAGTATTTT.

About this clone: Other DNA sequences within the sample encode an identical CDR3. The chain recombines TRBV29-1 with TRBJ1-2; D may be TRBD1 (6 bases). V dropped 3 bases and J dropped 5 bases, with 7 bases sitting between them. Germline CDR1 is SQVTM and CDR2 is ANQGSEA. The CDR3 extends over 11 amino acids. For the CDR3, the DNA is TGCAGCGTTGAGGACAGATATGGCTACACCTTC. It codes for CSVEDRYGYTF.

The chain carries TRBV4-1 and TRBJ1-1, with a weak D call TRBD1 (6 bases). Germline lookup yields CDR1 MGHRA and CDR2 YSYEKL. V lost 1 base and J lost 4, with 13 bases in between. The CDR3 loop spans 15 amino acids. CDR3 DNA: TGCGCCAGCAGCCAAGTCCTCGACAGGTTCACTGAAGCTTTCTTT. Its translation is CASSQVLDRFTEAFF.

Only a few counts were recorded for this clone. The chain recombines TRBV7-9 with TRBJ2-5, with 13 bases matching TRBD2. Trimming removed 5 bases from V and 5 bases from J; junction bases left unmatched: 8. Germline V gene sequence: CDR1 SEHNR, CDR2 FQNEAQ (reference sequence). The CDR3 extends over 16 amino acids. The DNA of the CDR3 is TGTGCCAGCAGCGGTCGACTAGCGGGAGGCGGGGAGACCCAGTACTTC. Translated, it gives CASSGRLAGGGETQYF.

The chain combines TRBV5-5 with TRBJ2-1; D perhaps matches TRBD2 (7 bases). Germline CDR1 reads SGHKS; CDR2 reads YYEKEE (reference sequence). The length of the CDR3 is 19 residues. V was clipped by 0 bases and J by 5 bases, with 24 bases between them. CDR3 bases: TGTGCCAGCAGCTTGGCCGTCCTACCGGGGGAGGGGACACACAATGAGCAGTTCTTC. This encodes CASSLAVLPGEGTHNEQFF.

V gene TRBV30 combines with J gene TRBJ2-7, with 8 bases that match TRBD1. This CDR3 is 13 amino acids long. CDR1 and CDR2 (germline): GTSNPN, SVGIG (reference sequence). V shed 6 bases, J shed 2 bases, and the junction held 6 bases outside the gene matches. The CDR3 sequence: CACKTGVPYEQYF. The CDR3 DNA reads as TGTGCCTGCAAGACAGGGGTCCCCTACGAGCAGTACTTC.

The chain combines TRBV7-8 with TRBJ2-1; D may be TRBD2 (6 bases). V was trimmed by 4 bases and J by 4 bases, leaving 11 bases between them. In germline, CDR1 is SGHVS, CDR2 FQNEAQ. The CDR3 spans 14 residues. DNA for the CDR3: TGTGCCAGCAGCTCCAGCCGGGGGTACAATGAGCAGTTCTTC. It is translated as CASSSSRGYNEQFF.

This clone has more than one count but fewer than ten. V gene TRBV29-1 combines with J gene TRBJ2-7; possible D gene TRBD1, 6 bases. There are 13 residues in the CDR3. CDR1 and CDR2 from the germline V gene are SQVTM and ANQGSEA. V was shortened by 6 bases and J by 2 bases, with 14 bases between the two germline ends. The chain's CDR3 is CSVSRDIAYEQYF. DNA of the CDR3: TGCAGCGTAAGCCGGGACATCGCCTACGAGCAGTACTTC.

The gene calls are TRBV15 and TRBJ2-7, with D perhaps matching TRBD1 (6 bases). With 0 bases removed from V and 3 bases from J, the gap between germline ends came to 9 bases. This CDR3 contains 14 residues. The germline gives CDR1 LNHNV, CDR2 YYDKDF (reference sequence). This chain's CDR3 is CATSRDGRGYEQYF. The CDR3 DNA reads TGTGCCACCAGCAGAGATGGCAGGGGCTACGAGCAGTACTTC.

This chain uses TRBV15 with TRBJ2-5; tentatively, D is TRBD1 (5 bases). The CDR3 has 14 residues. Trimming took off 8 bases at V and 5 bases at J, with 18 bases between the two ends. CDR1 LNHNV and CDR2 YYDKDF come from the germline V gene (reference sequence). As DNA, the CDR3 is TGTGCCACCTCTGGGCCAACAGGATTTGAGACCCAGTACTTC. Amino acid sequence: CATSGPTGFETQYF.

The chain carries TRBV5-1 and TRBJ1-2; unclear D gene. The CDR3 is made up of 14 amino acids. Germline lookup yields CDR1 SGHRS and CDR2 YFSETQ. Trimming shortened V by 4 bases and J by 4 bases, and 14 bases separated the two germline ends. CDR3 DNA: TGCGCCAGCAGCCCAACACAGAGCATCTATGGCTACACCTTC. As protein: CASSPTQSIYGYTF. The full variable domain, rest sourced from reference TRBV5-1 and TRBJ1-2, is KAGVTQTPRYLIKTRGQQVTLSCSPISGHRSVSWYQQTPGQGLQFLFEYFSETQRNKGNFPGRFSGRQFSNSRSEMNVSTLELGDSALYLCASSPTQSIYGYTFGSGTRLTVV.

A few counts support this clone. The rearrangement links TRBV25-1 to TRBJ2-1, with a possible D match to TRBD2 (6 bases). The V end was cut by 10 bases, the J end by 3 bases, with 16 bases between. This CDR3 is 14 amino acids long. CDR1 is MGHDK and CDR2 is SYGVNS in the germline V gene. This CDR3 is CATGWDLGYNEQFF. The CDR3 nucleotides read TGTGCCACCGGATGGGACTTGGGCTACAATGAGCAGTTCTTC.